This TCR beta chain comes out of a study of OX40 agonist ivuxolimab in advanced cancers. The overall study: Checkpoint inhibitors had been given previously to roughly 40% of patients. Of the patients, three showed partial responses, one with hepatocellular carcinoma and two with cutaneous melanoma.

Samples of blood were obtained at baseline, on cycle 4 day 1, and on cycle 7 day 1. Profiling relied on immunoSEQ multiplex PCR, and the TCRdb table lists in-frame clones only, not all of them. The data contain tens of thousands of clones, roughly 86% of them singletons. CDR1 and CDR2 (germline): SGHNT, YENEEA. The ends were cut back, 5 bases at V and 0 bases at J, with 17 bases in the middle. The CDR3 is made up of 16 amino acids. The chain employs TRBV11-3 and TRBJ2-7, with D perhaps TRBD1 (6 bases). Sequenced here: CD4+ or CD8+ T cells sorted from blood, sampled in a trial of the OX40 agonist ivuxolimab. This receptor was taken from an adult with an advanced solid tumor such as melanoma, head and neck, liver or kidney cancer. The CDR3 bases are TGTGCCAGCAGCAAGGAACAGGGAAACGGCTCCTACGAGCAGTACTTC. It encodes CASSKEQGNGSYEQYF.